This note documents a single T cell receptor beta chain sequence. Its antigen is unidentified. The CDR3 extends over 15 amino acids. Germline V gives CDR1 DFQATT, CDR2 SNEGSKA (reference sequence). The V gene end was trimmed by 0 bases and the J gene end by 4 bases; junction bases not matched to a gene: 6. iRepertoire HTBI primers and Arm-PCR of CDR3 regions built TCR beta libraries. TCRdb reanalysed the multiplex PCR reads using MiXCR and keeps one entry per CDR3 protein. The repertoire holds 420,000 or so distinct CDR3 sequences, with about 17% as singletons. This specimen comes from a study of regulatory T cells in long-lasting Graves disease. Study findings and constraints: Favoring TRBV28, TRBJ1-2 and TRBJ2-5 was a feature seen in persistent disease.

Time point meaning: newly diagnosed GD, antithyroid drugs for less than 3 months. Following extraction of RNA from PBMCs, that RNA was used to make the TCR library. These records were also assigned to another study, of T cells in Graves' hyperthyroidism and ophthalmopathy.

The sample in question was peripheral blood mononuclear cells (PBMCs), obtained at new diagnosis, from a patient treated with antithyroid drugs. V gene TRBV20-1 combines with J gene TRBJ2-7; 10 nucleotides line up with TRBD2. This clonotype was obtained from a woman under 30 with Graves disease. CDR3 DNA sequence: TGCAGTGCTAGAGATCCCCTAGCGGGAGTATACGAGCAGTACTTC. This gives the protein CSARDPLAGVYEQYF.